Listed below are T cell receptor beta chains from one sample, sequenced in a study of blood T cell repertoires in COVID-19. Assay: immunoSEQ multiplex PCR; the TCRdb copy retains only in-frame clones and omits some. The sample has roughly 200,000 clones; about 81% are singletons. Source material: peripheral blood. The receptor set was obtained from a woman aged 55-69 years with COVID-19, enrolled during active disease. The CDR3 runs from the conserved cysteine through the conserved F or W. Fields, in order: D gene, V gene, J gene, clone size, CDR3 DNA, CDR3 protein. The D gene is left open where the match is weak. A row's size may be missing; if present it is once, few, many or a size class.

NA	TRBV28	TRBJ1-1	NA	TGTGCCAGCAGGGCACCTTCGAAGATGAACACTGAAGCTTTCTTT	CASRAPSKMNTEAFF
TRBD1	TRBV7-9	TRBJ2-1	NA	TGTGCCAGCAGCACGGCTTCGACAGGGGGCAGAGAGCAGTTCTTC	CASSTASTGGREQFF
NA	TRBV5-8	TRBJ2-3	NA	TGTGCCAGCAGCTTGGTCGCGGGGAGAGATACGCAGTATTTT	CASSLVAGRDTQYF
NA	TRBV19	TRBJ2-2	NA	TGTGCCAGTGGGCCCGGGGAGCTGTTTTTT	CASGPGELFF
TRBD1	TRBV18	TRBJ1-5	NA	TGTGCCAGCTCACCGACAGGGTGGAACAATCAGCCCCAGCATTTT	CASSPTGWNNQPQHF
NA	TRBV19	TRBJ1-2	NA	TGTGCCAGTAGTATGTGGGGTAATTCAGGGGATGGCTACACCTTC	CASSMWGNSGDGYTF
TRBD2	TRBV15	TRBJ2-1	NA	TGTGCCACCAGCATAGGGACTAGCGGGAGTGATGAGCAGTTCTTC	CATSIGTSGSDEQFF
NA	TRBV5-8	TRBJ1-5	NA	TGTGCCAGCAGCTTCAGGGATCAGCCCCAGCATTTT	CASSFRDQPQHF
NA	TRBV3-1/TRBV3-2	TRBJ1-6	once	TGTGCCAGCAGCCAAGATGGGGTCGGGGCCCTCCACTTT	CASSQDGVGALHF
NA	TRBV2	TRBJ2-2	NA	TGTGCCAGCAGTACCATCAGGGCCGGGGAGCTGTTTTTT	CASSTIRAGELFF
NA	TRBV6-1	TRBJ1-4	NA	TGTGCCAGCAGTGATATAGGGGCGCAAGGTGAAAAACTGTTTTTT	CASSDIGAQGEKLFF
TRBD2	TRBV27	TRBJ2-7	NA	TGTGCCAGCAGTTATTGGACTAGCGGAAACTACGAGCAGTACTTC	CASSYWTSGNYEQYF
NA	TRBV19	TRBJ1-1	NA	TGTGCCAGTAGTACCGCCGTCGGCACTGAAGCTTTCTTT	CASSTAVGTEAFF
NA	TRBV2	TRBJ1-1	NA	TGTGCCAGCAGTGTTGGGGGCCAGAACACTGAAGCTTTCTTT	CASSVGGQNTEAFF
NA	TRBV19	TRBJ1-2	once	TGTGCCAGCCGAACGAACGGGATCCGAGAGGGCTACACCTTC	CASRTNGIREGYTF
TRBD1	TRBV9	TRBJ1-2	NA	TGTGCCAGCAGCTCCAAGTCCCAACCGGGACAGCTCTACTATGGCTACACCTTC	CASSSKSQPGQLYYGYTF
TRBD2	TRBV2	TRBJ2-1	NA	TGTGCCAGCAGGAGAGAAGCGGGAGCCTCCTACAATGAGCAGTTCTTC	CASRREAGASYNEQFF
TRBD2	TRBV6-2/TRBV6-3	TRBJ2-2	NA	TGTGCCAGCAGTAGACAGGCTAGCGGGAGGACCGGGGAGCTGTTTTTT	CASSRQASGRTGELFF
TRBD2	TRBV9	TRBJ2-3	NA	TGTGCCAGCAGCGGCCGAGCGGGAGGGGGCACAGATACGCAGTATTTT	CASSGRAGGGTDTQYF
TRBD1	TRBV28	TRBJ1-5	NA	TGTGCCAGCAGTTTACCTCCTTTGGGACAGGGGCACAATCAGCCCCAGCATTTT	CASSLPPLGQGHNQPQHF
TRBD1	TRBV18	TRBJ2-1	NA	TGTGCCAGCTCACCAAAAGAAGGACAGGGGTCCTACAATGAGCAGTTCTTC	CASSPKEGQGSYNEQFF
TRBD2	TRBV6-1	TRBJ2-1	NA	TGTGCCAGCAGTGAAAAGACTAGCGGGGGCGTCGAGCAGTTCTTC	CASSEKTSGGVEQFF
NA	TRBV29-1	TRBJ2-2	NA	TGCAGCGTTGAAGTTAGTGACAGCACCGGGGAGCTGTTTTTT	CSVEVSDSTGELFF
NA	TRBV28	TRBJ1-5	few	TGTGCCAGCAGTTCAGGGGTAGGGAGCAATCAGCCCCAGCATTTT	CASSSGVGSNQPQHF
TRBD2	TRBV27	TRBJ2-1	NA	TGTGCCAGCAGTTATGAGGGGCAGCGGGAGGCTCATCGAGACAATGAGCAGTTCTTC	CASSYEGQREAHRDNEQFF
NA	TRBV19	TRBJ2-3	NA	TGTGCCAGTAGTAATCCCCGGGCAGATACGCAGTATTTT	CASSNPRADTQYF
NA	TRBV28	TRBJ1-2	NA	TGTGCCAGCAGTCCCTCGAGGATCTATGGCTACACCTTC	CASSPSRIYGYTF